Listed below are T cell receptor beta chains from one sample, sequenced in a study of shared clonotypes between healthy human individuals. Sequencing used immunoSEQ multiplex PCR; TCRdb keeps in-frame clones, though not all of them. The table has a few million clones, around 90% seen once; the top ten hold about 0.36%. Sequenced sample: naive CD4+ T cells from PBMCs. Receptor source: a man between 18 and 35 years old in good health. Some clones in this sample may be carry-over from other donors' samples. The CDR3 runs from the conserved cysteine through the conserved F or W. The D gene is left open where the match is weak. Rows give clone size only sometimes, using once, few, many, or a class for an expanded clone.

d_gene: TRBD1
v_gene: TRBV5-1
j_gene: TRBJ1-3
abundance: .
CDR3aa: CASSLTGIGDTIYF
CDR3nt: TGCGCCAGCAGCCTGACAGGGATCGGGGACACCATATATTTT

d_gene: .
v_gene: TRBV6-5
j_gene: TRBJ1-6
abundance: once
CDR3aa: CASSYTGLSYNSPLHF
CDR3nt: TGTGCCAGCAGTTACACAGGGCTCTCCTATAATTCACCCCTCCACTTT

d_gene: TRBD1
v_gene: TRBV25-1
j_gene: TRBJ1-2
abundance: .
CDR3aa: CASNPGQGRGYTF
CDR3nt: TGTGCCAGCAATCCCGGACAGGGACGTGGCTACACCTTC

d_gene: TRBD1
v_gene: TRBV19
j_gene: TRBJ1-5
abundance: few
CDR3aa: CASSIRGSQPQHF
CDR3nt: TGTGCCAGTAGTATCAGGGGGAGTCAGCCCCAGCATTTT

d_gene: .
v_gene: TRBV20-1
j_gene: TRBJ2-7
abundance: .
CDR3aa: CSAEQAYEQYF
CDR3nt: TGCAGTGCTGAACAGGCCTACGAGCAGTACTTC

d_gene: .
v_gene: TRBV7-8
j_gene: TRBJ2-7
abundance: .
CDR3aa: CASSSTRRGRVHEQYF
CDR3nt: TGTGCCAGCAGCTCAACCCGTAGGGGACGGGTCCACGAGCAGTACTTC

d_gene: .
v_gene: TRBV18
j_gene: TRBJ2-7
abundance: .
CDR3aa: CASSTRARDPTSYEQYF
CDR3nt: TGTGCCAGCTCAACTCGGGCCCGGGACCCGACATCCTACGAGCAGTACTTC

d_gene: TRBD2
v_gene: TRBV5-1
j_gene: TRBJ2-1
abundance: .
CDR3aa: CASSPTGLAGGTYNEQFF
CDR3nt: TGCGCCAGCAGCCCGACGGGACTAGCGGGGGGTACGTACAATGAGCAGTTCTTC

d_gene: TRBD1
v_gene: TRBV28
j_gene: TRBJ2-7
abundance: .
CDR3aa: CASSLGGTGDYEQYF
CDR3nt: TGTGCCAGCAGTTTAGGGGGGACAGGGGACTACGAGCAGTACTTC

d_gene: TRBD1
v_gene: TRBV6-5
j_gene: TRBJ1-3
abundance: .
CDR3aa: CASSPTGDTIYF
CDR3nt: TGTGCCAGCAGTCCAACAGGGGACACCATATATTTT

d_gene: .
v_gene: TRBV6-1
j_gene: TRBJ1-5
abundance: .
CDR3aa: CASSENIFSNQPQHF
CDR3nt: TGTGCCAGCAGTGAGAATATATTTAGCAATCAGCCCCAGCATTTT

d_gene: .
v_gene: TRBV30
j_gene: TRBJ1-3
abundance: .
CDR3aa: CAWIQGSGNTIYF
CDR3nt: TGTGCCTGGATTCAGGGTTCTGGAAACACCATATATTTT

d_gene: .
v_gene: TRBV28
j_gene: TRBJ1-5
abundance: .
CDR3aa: CASSTYGSLLGQPQHF
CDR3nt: TGTGCCAGCAGTACTTACGGGTCGCTACTCGGCCAGCCCCAGCATTTT

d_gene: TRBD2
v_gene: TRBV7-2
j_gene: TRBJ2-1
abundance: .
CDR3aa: CASAGTSGIHEQFF
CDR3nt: TGTGCCAGCGCCGGGACTAGCGGGATCCATGAGCAGTTCTTC

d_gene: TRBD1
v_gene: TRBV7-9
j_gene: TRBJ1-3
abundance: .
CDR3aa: CASSSPDRANTIYF
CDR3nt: TGTGCCAGCAGCTCACCGGACAGGGCAAACACCATATATTTT

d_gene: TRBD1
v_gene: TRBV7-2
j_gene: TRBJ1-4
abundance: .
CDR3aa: CASSLGGSNEKLFF
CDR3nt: TGTGCCAGCAGCCTAGGGGGCAGTAATGAAAAACTGTTTTTT

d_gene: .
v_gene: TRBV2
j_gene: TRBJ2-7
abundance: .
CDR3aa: CASSPQAYEQYF
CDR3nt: TGTGCCAGCAGTCCTCAAGCCTACGAGCAGTACTTC

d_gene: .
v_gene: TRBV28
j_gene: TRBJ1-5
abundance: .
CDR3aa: CASSYATGLRAYQHF
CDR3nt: TGTGCCAGCAGTTACGCGACCGGACTTCGGGCGTACCAGCATTTT

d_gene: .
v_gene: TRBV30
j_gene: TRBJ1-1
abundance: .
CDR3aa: CAWSAGLVNTEAFF
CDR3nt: TGTGCCTGGAGTGCGGGACTGGTGAACACTGAAGCTTTCTTT

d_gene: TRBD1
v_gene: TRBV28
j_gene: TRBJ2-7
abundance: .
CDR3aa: CASRGGTGPDEQYF
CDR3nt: TGTGCCAGCAGGGGAGGGACAGGGCCTGACGAGCAGTACTTC

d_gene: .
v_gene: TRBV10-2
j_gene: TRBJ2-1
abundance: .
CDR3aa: CASSRDPQFF
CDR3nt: TGCGCCAGCAGCCGGGACCCGCAGTTCTTC

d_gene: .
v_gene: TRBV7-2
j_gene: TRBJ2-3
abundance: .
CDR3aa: CASSLGASGDTQYF
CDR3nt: TGTGCCAGCAGCTTAGGTGCATCCGGGGATACGCAGTATTTT

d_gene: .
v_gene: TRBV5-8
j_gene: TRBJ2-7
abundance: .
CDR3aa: CASSFFLYF
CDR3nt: TGTGCCAGCAGCTTTTTTTTGTACTTC

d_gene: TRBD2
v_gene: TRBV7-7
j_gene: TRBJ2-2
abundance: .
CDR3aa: CASSSGLAEANTGELFF
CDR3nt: TGTGCCAGCAGCTCGGGACTAGCGGAGGCGAACACCGGGGAGCTGTTTTTT

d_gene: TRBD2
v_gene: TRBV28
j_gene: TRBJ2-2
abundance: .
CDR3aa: CASMYGTRNTGELFF
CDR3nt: TGTGCCAGCATGTATGGGACTAGAAACACCGGGGAGCTGTTTTTT

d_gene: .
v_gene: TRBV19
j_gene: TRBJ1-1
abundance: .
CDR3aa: CASSPWRVGANTEAFF
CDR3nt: TGTGCCAGTAGTCCCTGGAGGGTCGGGGCGAACACTGAAGCTTTCTTT

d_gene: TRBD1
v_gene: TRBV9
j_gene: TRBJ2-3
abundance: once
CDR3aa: CASSNRDRSTDTQYF
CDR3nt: TGTGCCAGCAGCAACCGGGACAGGAGCACAGATACGCAGTATTTT

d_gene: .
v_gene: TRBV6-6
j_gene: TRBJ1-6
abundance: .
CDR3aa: CASSYRIEDGVLHF
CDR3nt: TGTGCCAGCAGTTACCGTATCGAGGATGGAGTCCTCCACTTT

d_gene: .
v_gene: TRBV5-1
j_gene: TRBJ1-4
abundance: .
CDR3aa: CASSPGGANTNEKLFF
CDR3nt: TGCGCCAGCAGCCCTGGTGGGGCAAATACTAATGAAAAACTGTTTTTT

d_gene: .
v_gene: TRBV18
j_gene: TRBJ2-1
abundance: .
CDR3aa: CASSPYGGSLNEQFF
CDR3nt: TGTGCCAGCTCACCATATGGGGGGTCCCTCAATGAGCAGTTCTTC

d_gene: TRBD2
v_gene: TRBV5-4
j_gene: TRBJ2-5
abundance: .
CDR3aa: CASSGRLAGIQETQYF
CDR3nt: TGTGCCAGCAGCGGGAGACTAGCGGGGATCCAAGAGACCCAGTACTTC

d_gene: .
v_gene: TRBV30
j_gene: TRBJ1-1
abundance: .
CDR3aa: CAWSALNAGTEAFF
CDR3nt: TGTGCCTGGAGTGCCCTGAACGCGGGCACTGAAGCTTTCTTT

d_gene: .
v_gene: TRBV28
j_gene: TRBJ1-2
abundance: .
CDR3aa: CASRLDLNGGYTF
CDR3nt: TGTGCCAGCAGACTGGACCTAAACGGGGGCTACACCTTC

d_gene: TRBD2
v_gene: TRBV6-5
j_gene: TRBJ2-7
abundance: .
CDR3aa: CASSLSGREGKQYF
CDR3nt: TGTGCCAGCAGTCTTTCGGGGCGGGAGGGCAAGCAGTACTTC

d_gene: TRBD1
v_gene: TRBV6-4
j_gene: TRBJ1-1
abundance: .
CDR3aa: CASRERQGGNTEAFF
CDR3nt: TGTGCCAGCAGGGAGAGACAGGGGGGCAACACTGAAGCTTTCTTT

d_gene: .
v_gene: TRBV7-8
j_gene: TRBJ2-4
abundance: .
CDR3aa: CASSYSGGVAKNIQYF
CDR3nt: TGTGCCAGCAGTTACTCAGGGGGGGTAGCCAAAAACATTCAGTACTTC

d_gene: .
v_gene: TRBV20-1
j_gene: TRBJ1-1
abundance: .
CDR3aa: CSARGNTEAFF
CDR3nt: TGCAGTGCTCGGGGGAACACTGAAGCTTTCTTT

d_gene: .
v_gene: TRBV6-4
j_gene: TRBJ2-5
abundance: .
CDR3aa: CASSNQRRRQETQYF
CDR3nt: TGTGCCAGCAGTAACCAGAGGAGGAGGCAAGAGACCCAGTACTTC

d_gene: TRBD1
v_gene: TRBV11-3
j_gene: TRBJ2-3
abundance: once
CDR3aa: CASSYGNRGLADTQYF
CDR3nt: TGTGCCAGCAGCTACGGAAACAGGGGGCTGGCAGATACGCAGTATTTT

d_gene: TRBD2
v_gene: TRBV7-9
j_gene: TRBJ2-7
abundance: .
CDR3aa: CASSSLAGGGVEQYF
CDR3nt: TGTGCCAGCAGCTCCTTAGCGGGAGGAGGAGTCGAGCAGTACTTC

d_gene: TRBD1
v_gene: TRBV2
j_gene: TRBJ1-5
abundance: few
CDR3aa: CASSRGDGNQPQHF
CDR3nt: TGTGCCAGCAGCAGGGGGGACGGCAATCAGCCCCAGCATTTT

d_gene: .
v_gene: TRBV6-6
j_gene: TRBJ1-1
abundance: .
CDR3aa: CASQAPPSRPFF
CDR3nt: TGTGCCAGTCAGGCCCCCCCCTCCAGGCCTTTCTTT

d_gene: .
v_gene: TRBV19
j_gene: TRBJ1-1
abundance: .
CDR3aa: CASSIKGMWGMNTEAFF
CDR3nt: TGTGCCAGTAGTATCAAGGGGATGTGGGGTATGAACACTGAAGCTTTCTTT

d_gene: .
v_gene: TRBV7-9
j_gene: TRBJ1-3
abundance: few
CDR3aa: CASSKQGLDSGNTIYF
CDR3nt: TGTGCCAGCAGCAAACAGGGCCTCGACTCTGGAAACACCATATATTTT

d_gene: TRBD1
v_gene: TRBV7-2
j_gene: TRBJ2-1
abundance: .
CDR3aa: CASSLALRQGANNEQFF
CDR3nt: TGTGCCAGCAGCTTAGCCCTCCGACAGGGGGCTAACAATGAGCAGTTCTTC

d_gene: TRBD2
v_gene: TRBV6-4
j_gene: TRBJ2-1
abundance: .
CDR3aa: CASMHASGRRFTAYNEQFF
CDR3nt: TGTGCCAGCATGCATGCTAGCGGGAGGCGTTTCACCGCCTACAATGAGCAGTTCTTC

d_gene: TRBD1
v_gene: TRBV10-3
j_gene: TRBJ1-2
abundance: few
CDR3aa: CATQGQGVGYTF
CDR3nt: TGTGCCACCCAGGGACAGGGGGTAGGCTACACCTTC

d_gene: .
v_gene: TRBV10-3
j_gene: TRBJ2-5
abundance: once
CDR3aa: CAISAGAQETQYF
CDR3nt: TGTGCCATCAGTGCAGGGGCCCAAGAGACCCAGTACTTC

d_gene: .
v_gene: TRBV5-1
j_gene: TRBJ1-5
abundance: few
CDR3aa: CASSLGTANQPQHF
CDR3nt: TGCGCCAGCAGCTTGGGAACGGCCAATCAGCCCCAGCATTTT

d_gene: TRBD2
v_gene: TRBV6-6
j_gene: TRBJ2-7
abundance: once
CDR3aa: CASSPHWAGEVEQYF
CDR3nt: TGTGCCAGCAGTCCTCATTGGGCGGGAGAGGTCGAGCAGTACTTC

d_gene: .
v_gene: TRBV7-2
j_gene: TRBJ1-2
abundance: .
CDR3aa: CASSSDRGRLGYTF
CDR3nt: TGTGCCAGCAGCTCGGACAGAGGTCGTTTGGGCTACACCTTC